The next 28 T cell receptor beta chains were all read from a single sample in a study of regulatory T cells in long-lasting Graves disease. Stated time point: persistent/refractory GD, antithyroid drugs over 5 years with positive TRAb. Extracted PBMC RNA gave rise to the TCR library. Arm-PCR of CDR3 regions and iRepertoire HTBI primers were the basis on which TCR beta libraries were built. TCRdb recomputed calls from the multiplex PCR reads with MiXCR, one row per CDR3 protein. Found here are hundreds of thousands of distinct CDR3 sequences, 22% of them singletons; the top ten hold around 13%. This specimen was peripheral blood mononuclear cells (PBMCs), taken when the disease was refractory, from a patient treated with antithyroid drugs. Source of these receptors: a female donor with Graves disease.

This clonotype was detected ten times or more. The V and J genes are TRBV28 and TRBJ1-1; D possibly corresponds to TRBD1 (5 bases). V lost 8 bases to trimming and J lost 2 bases, with 15 bases between them. In germline, CDR1 is MDHEN, CDR2 SYDVKM. The CDR3 is 14 amino acids. The CDR3 DNA sequence: TGTGCCAGCCGAGTGGTCAGGGCAAACACTGAAGCTTTCTTT. Amino acids: CASRVVRANTEAFF.

The rearrangement uses TRBV4-2 and TRBJ2-7; TRBD2 matches 7 bases. The V and J ends lost 0 bases and 3 bases, in that order; junction bases with no gene match: 5. This CDR3 is built from 15 residues. CDR1 LGHNA and CDR2 YNFKEQ come from the germline V gene. As DNA, the CDR3 is TGTGCCAGCAGCCAAGAAGTCGGGACTAACTACGAGCAGTACTTC. As protein: CASSQEVGTNYEQYF.

Many counts were recorded for this clonotype. The V call is TRBV28, the J call TRBJ2-7; D is undetermined. CDR3 length: 11 amino acids. Germline assignment: CDR1 MDHEN and CDR2 SYDVKM. V was clipped by 6 bases and J by 3 bases, with 6 bases between them. For the CDR3, the DNA is TGTGCCAGCAGGGCCGACTACGAGCAGTACTTC. It codes for CASRADYEQYF.

This chain uses TRBV18 with TRBJ1-1; D unclear. CDR1 is KGHSH and CDR2 is LQKENI in the germline V gene. The CDR3 length is 16 residues. Trimming took off 0 bases at V and 1 base at J, with 12 bases between the two ends. The CDR3, as DNA: TGTGCCAGCTCACCACCGGGAAGGGCAGGGAACACTGAAGCTTTCTTT. This gives the protein CASSPPGRAGNTEAFF.

This clonotype has a count of ten or more. The chain employs TRBV2 and TRBJ2-7; the D gene is possibly TRBD2 (5 bases). Germline V gene lookup returns CDR1 SNHLY and CDR2 FYNNEI. V was shortened by 4 bases and J by 0 bases, with 10 bases between the two germline ends. The CDR3 spans 14 residues. The CDR3 DNA follows: TGTGCCAGCAGTGGGACTTTAGGCTCCTACGAGCAGTACTTC. Translation gives CASSGTLGSYEQYF.

This clonotype was seen a few times. Mismatch with germline at one junction end may stem from a read error. The chain has TRBV11-1 and TRBJ2-5, with TRBD2 matching over 14 bases. The CDR3 runs to 15 residues. Germline V lookup: CDR1 SGHAT, CDR2 FQDESV (reference sequence). In DNA, the CDR3 is TGCGCCAGCAGCCATCTCCTGGGGACTAGCGGGGGCCAGTACTTC. Protein sequence: CASSHLLGTSGGQYF. Filled out from reference TRBV11-1 and TRBJ2-5, the complete variable domain reads EAEVAQSPRYKITEKSQAVAFWCDPISGHATLYWYRQILGQGPELLVQFQDESVVDDSQLPKDRFSAERLKGVDSTLKIQPAELGDSAMYLCASSHLLGTSGGQYFGPGTRLLVL.

In the case of this clonotype: Being one base from a much bigger clone, this may be a read error. The rearrangement uses TRBV6-1 and TRBJ2-7; D is possibly TRBD2 (5 bases). The CDR3 runs 15 residues. Germline V lookup: CDR1 MNHNS, CDR2 SASEGT. The V end was cut by 0 bases, the J end by 0 bases, with 9 bases between. CDR3: CASSEAERASYEQYF. The CDR3 DNA sequence: TGTGCCAGCAGTGAAGCAGAGAGGGCCTCCTACGAGCAGTACTTC.

The CDR3 DNA follows: TGCGCCAGCAGCTTAGGGGTCGGAGCGGAAGAGACCCAGTACTTC. This sequence encodes CASSLGVGAEETQYF. The V gene is TRBV5-1, the J gene TRBJ2-5; D may match TRBD1 or TRBD2 (5 bases each). CDR3 size: 15 residues. Trimming pared 2 bases from V and 3 bases from J, leaving 14 bases between. Germline values: CDR1 SGHRS, CDR2 YFSETQ.

This clonotype was seen at least ten times. The chain employs TRBV6-1 and TRBJ1-2, with D possibly matching TRBD1 (6 bases). The CDR3 length is 12 residues. The V gene's germline CDR1 is MNHNS and CDR2 SASEGT. V gave up 2 bases and J gave up 10 bases, with 11 bases separating them. The CDR3 bases are TGTGCCAGCAGTGAATACAGGGCCGACTACACCTTC. Amino acids: CASSEYRADYTF.

This clonotype was seen more than once but under ten times. The chain uses TRBV7-2 and TRBJ2-7, with D perhaps TRBD1 or TRBD2 (5 bases each). This CDR3 is 13 amino acids long. V was cut by 5 bases and J by 7 bases, with 15 bases left in between. The germline CDR1 and CDR2 sequences are SGHTA and FQGNSA. CDR3 nucleotide sequence: TGTGCCAGCAGCCCAGAGCGGACACAAGAGCAGTACTTC. Amino acid sequence: CASSPERTQEQYF.

In its sample, this clonotype was seen a few times. The V call is TRBV2, the J call TRBJ2-7, with D perhaps TRBD1 (6 bases). Germline values: CDR1 SNHLY, CDR2 FYNNEI. The CDR3 has 19 residues. V was cut by 1 base and J by 3 bases, with 25 bases left in between. CDR3 DNA sequence: TGTGCCAGCAGTGAAGAATTCGTGAGGGGGACCCACGGAGGCTACGAGCAGTACTTC. Its translation is CASSEEFVRGTHGGYEQYF.

This clonotype came up many times. The chain uses TRBV29-1 and TRBJ2-7; possible D gene TRBD2, 6 bases. The CDR3 totals 12 residues. Germline V lookup: CDR1 SQVTM, CDR2 ANQGSEA. V was pared by 7 bases and J by 0 bases, with 10 bases between. The CDR3 protein is CSGGVSSYEQYF. CDR3 bases: TGCAGCGGGGGGGTTAGCTCCTACGAGCAGTACTTC.

The V call is TRBV9, the J call TRBJ1-1; TRBD1 agrees at 7 bases. The CDR3 extends over 16 amino acids. Germline V gene data show CDR1 as SGDLS and CDR2 as YYNGEE. V was pared by 1 base and J by 4 bases, with 10 bases of the junction left unmatched. CDR3 sequence reads: CASSVNTLPGGTEAFF. The CDR3 nucleotides are TGTGCCAGCAGCGTAAACACCCTCCCAGGGGGCACTGAAGCTTTCTTT.

This clonotype appeared many times. The chain has TRBV20-1 and TRBJ2-5, with 7 bases matching TRBD2. Germline loops: CDR1 DFQATT, CDR2 SNEGSKA (reference sequence). The CDR3 length is 15 residues. After removal of 0 bases from V and 0 bases from J, the junction contained 4 bases not matched to a gene. The CDR3 bases are TGCAGTGCTAGAGACGGCAGCGGGAACCAAGAGACCCAGTACTTC. It is translated as CSARDGSGNQETQYF.

CDR3 amino acids: CASSPRAAIETQYF. CDR3 nucleotide sequence: TGTGCCAGTAGCCCTCGGGCCGCTATAGAGACCCAGTACTTC. V usage is TRBV19 and J usage is TRBJ2-5, with D unclear. Per germline, CDR1 LNHDA and CDR2 SQIVND (reference sequence). This CDR3 has 14 residues. Trimming cost V 6 bases and J 4 bases, with 15 bases left between them.

This clonotype was seen a single time. A far larger clone is a single base away, which makes a read error likely. The chain employs TRBV2 and TRBJ2-4; no firm D call. Germline lookup yields CDR1 SNHLY and CDR2 FYNNEI. CDR3 length equals 13 residues. The CDR3 region has the DNA TGTGCCAGCAGTTCCTCCGGCAGCTATGGCCACACCTTC. Protein product: CASSSSGSYGHTF.

The CDR3 loop is CASSLRGSSETGNEQFF. In nucleotides, the CDR3 is TGTGCCAGCAGCTTAAGGGGCTCTAGCGAAACAGGAAATGAGCAGTTCTTC. The genes are TRBV7-9 and TRBJ2-1, with D tentatively TRBD2 (6 bases). V lost 2 bases and J lost 7, with 21 bases in between. This CDR3 has 17 amino acids. CDR1 is SEHNR, CDR2 FQNEAQ, per germline (reference sequence).

The gene calls are TRBV13 and TRBJ2-2; D not resolved. The germline V gene has CDR1 PRHDT and CDR2 FYEKMQ (reference sequence). V was cut by 4 bases and J by 1 base, with 13 bases left in between. CDR3 length: 16 amino acids. The CDR3 DNA is TGTGCCAGCAGCTCTTTACTAACTTTGAACACCGGGGAGCTGTTTTTT. Translation gives CASSSLLTLNTGELFF.

This clonotype was observed many times. The chain employs TRBV28 and TRBJ2-7; 8 bases align to TRBD2. The V and J ends lost 2 bases and 2 bases, in that order; junction bases with no gene match: 5. This CDR3 has 15 residues. The germline V gene has CDR1 MDHEN and CDR2 SYDVKM. The CDR3 nucleotides read TGTGCCAGCAGTTTAACGGCGGGAGGCACCTACGAGCAGTACTTC. Its translation is CASSLTAGGTYEQYF.

This clonotype was seen only a few times. The chain couples TRBV6-1 to TRBJ1-1; unclear D gene. Trimming left V 4 bases short and J 1 base short, with 4 bases between. Germline loops: CDR1 MNHNS, CDR2 SASEGT. This CDR3 contains 12 residues. In DNA, the CDR3 is TGTGCCAGCAGTGGTTGGAACACTGAAGCTTTCTTT. It is translated as CASSGWNTEAFF.

This clonotype was observed a few times. The V call is TRBV4-3, the J call TRBJ2-5; D unresolved. Germline assignment: CDR1 LGHNA and CDR2 YSLEER. With 0 bases removed from V and 1 base from J, the gap between germline ends came to 15 bases. The CDR3 length is 17 residues. Written as DNA, the CDR3 is TGCGCCAGCAGCCAAGAGCCCCCTGCGTCAGGCCAAGAGACCCAGTACTTC. It yields the protein CASSQEPPASGQETQYF.

This clonotype was picked up many times. The chain employs TRBV20-1 and TRBJ2-5; a possible D gene is TRBD2 (6 bases). This CDR3 region has 14 residues. With 1 base removed from V and 3 bases from J, the gap between germline ends came to 12 bases. CDR1 and CDR2 (germline): DFQATT, SNEGSKA (reference sequence). CDR3 residues: CSARVRGTKETQYF. CDR3 nucleotides: TGCAGTGCTAGAGTCCGGGGGACCAAAGAGACCCAGTACTTC.

This clonotype was found many times. The chain carries TRBV28 and TRBJ1-5; no reliable D call. The CDR3 contains 15 residues. Germline CDR1 reads MDHEN; CDR2 reads SYDVKM. Trimming removed 5 bases from V and 5 bases from J, with 16 bases in between. The CDR3 here is CASSRGQFPYQPQHF. CDR3 DNA sequence: TGTGCCAGCAGTCGTGGCCAGTTCCCTTATCAGCCCCAGCATTTT.

Comment on this clonotype: A clone one base away is much larger, so this may be a read error. The chain uses TRBV12-3 or TRBV12-4 and TRBJ1-2, with D unclear. V was trimmed by 6 bases and J by 0 bases, leaving 26 bases between them. The length of the CDR3 is 19 residues. In DNA form, the CDR3 reads TGTGCCAGCAGACCACACGCCCGGGGAACCCGACCCACTAACTATGGCTACACCTTC. Its translation: CASRPHARGTRPTNYGYTF.

The table lists this clonotype with many counts. V usage is TRBV28 and J usage is TRBJ1-5; D unclear. CDR3 length: 16 residues. Trimming cost V 3 bases and J 7 bases, with 19 bases left between them. Germline CDR1 is MDHEN and CDR2 is SYDVKM. In nucleotides, the CDR3 is TGTGCCAGCAGTTTCGAACTCCGGGATTTCTCCCAGCCCCAGCATTTT. This codes for CASSFELRDFSQPQHF.

Remarks on this clonotype: Being one base from a much bigger clone, this may be a read error. The chain couples TRBV6-1 to TRBJ1-2; maybe TRBD1 (6 bases). Germline values: CDR1 MNHNS, CDR2 SASEGT. The V end lost 6 bases, the J end lost 3 bases, and 20 bases lay between the germline ends. The CDR3 length is 16 residues. For the CDR3, the DNA is TGTGCCAGCAGACTTCGCGGACAGAACCAGGACTATGGCTACACCTTC. Encoded protein: CASRLRGQNQDYGYTF.

The table lists this clonotype with many counts. CDR3 sequence (DNA): TGTGCCAGCAGTTACCGATATGACACTGAAGCTTTCTTT. Translated: CASSYRYDTEAFF. The chain couples TRBV6-2 or TRBV6-3 to TRBJ1-1, with no clear D. CDR1 and CDR2 from the germline V gene are MNHEY and SVGEGT. CDR3 length: 13 residues. The V end was cut by 2 bases, the J end by 3 bases, with 7 bases between.

This clonotype has at least ten counts. The rearrangement joins TRBV28 to TRBJ2-7, with D possibly matching TRBD2 (5 bases). Per germline, CDR1 MDHEN and CDR2 SYDVKM. CDR3 length: 13 residues. V was shortened by 6 bases and J by 6 bases, with 15 bases between the two germline ends. CDR3 DNA sequence: TGTGCCAGCAGCCGACTGAGGGTGAGCGAGCAGTACTTC. Translated, it gives CASSRLRVSEQYF. Variable domain in full (rest from reference TRBV28 and TRBJ2-7): DVKVTQSSRYLVKRTGEKVFLECVQDMDHENMFWYRQDPGLGLRLIYFSYDVKMKEKGDIPEGYSVSREKKERFSLILESASTNQTSMYLCASSRLRVSEQYFGPGTRLTVT.